This entry lists 17 T cell receptor beta chains sequenced from one sample in a study of cytomegalovirus exposure and HLA in healthy donors. PCR primers comprised 60 Vbeta and 13 Jbeta primers. Measured with immunoSEQ multiplex PCR; TCRdb has only the in-frame clones, and not every one. In the table there are 150,000 to 200,000 clones, about 65% of which are singletons. The sequencing sample was made of PBMCs. Receptors were obtained from a girl aged 5-17 years in good health and CMV-seronegative.

A few counts support this clone. The rearrangement joins TRBV10-3 to TRBJ1-4, with 9 bases fitting TRBD1. The V and J ends lost 2 bases and 4 bases, in that order; junction bases with no gene match: 5. Germline V gene data show CDR1 as ENHRY and CDR2 as SYGVKD. The CDR3 is made up of 16 amino acids. DNA of the CDR3: TGTGCCATCAGTGAGACCCCGGGACAGGGTAATGAAAAACTGTTTTTT. Amino acid sequence: CAISETPGQGNEKLFF.

Comments on this clone: This CDR3 is also generated by other DNA sequences in the sample. The chain is built from TRBV30 and TRBJ1-5; D is undetermined. The V end lost 0 bases, the J end lost 3 bases, and 12 bases lay between the germline ends. Germline CDR1 reads GTSNPN; CDR2 reads SVGIG (reference sequence). The CDR3 is 15 residues long. The CDR3 nucleotides read TGTGCCTGGAGTGTCTCGGGAACGTCCAATCAGCCCCAGCATTTT. Encoded protein: CAWSVSGTSNQPQHF.

The chain employs TRBV6-5 and TRBJ2-7, with 7 nucleotides matching TRBD1. CDR1 is MNHEY and CDR2 is SVGAGI in the germline V gene. This CDR3 comprises 13 residues. Germline trimming cut 4 bases from V and 3 bases from J; bases unmatched to any gene: 3. The CDR3 nucleotides are TGTGCCAGCAGTTTAGGGGGCCTCTACGAGCAGTACTTC. It yields the protein CASSLGGLYEQYF.

The chain combines TRBV29-1 with TRBJ1-5, with 8 bases that match TRBD1. The germline CDR1 and CDR2 sequences are SQVTM and ANQGSEA. This CDR3 region has 14 residues. V lost 6 bases and J lost 2; bases outside the gene matches: 6. CDR3 in amino acids: CSVQVDRGNQPQHF. CDR3 nucleotides: TGCAGCGTCCAGGTGGACAGGGGCAATCAGCCCCAGCATTTT.

Here the CDR3 DNA reads TGTGCCAGCAGCTTAGGAGGGCTCCAGCATTTT. Its protein is CASSLGGLQHF. The rearrangement joins TRBV7-8 to TRBJ1-5; no definite D call. The germline V and J ends were trimmed by 1 base and 12 bases, with 7 bases remaining between them. Germline V gene data show CDR1 as SGHVS and CDR2 as FQNEAQ. The CDR3 is 11 residues long.

The chain joins TRBV30 to TRBJ1-6; TRBD1 aligns across 7 bases. The CDR3 is made up of 16 amino acids. V dropped 0 bases and J dropped 8; count of bases not matched to a gene: 10. Germline lookup yields CDR1 GTSNPN and CDR2 SVGIG (reference sequence). CDR3 sequence reads: CAWSVFGTELDSPLHF. CDR3 nucleotides: TGTGCCTGGAGTGTATTTGGGACAGAGCTCGATTCACCCCTCCACTTT.

V gene TRBV19 combines with J gene TRBJ1-3; the D is unclear. Germline V gene sequence: CDR1 LNHDA, CDR2 SQIVND (reference sequence). V lost 1 base and J lost 0, with 4 bases in between. The CDR3 runs 14 residues. The CDR3, as DNA: TGTGCCAGTAGTATAGCGGTCTCTGGAAACACCATATATTTT. Protein product: CASSIAVSGNTIYF.

The chain recombines TRBV5-4 with TRBJ2-7, with 7 bases aligning to TRBD1. Germline V gene sequence: CDR1 SGHNT, CDR2 YYREEE (reference sequence). CDR3 length: 14 amino acids. Trimming at V came to 2 bases and at J to 2 bases, leaving 4 bases not matched to a gene. For the CDR3, the DNA is TGTGCCAGCAGCTTCGCCGGGACAGCCTACGAGCAGTACTTC. This encodes CASSFAGTAYEQYF.

This clone came up a few times. V and J are TRBV5-6 and TRBJ1-2, with 10 bases aligning to TRBD1. Germline loops: CDR1 SGHDT, CDR2 YYEEEE. With 3 bases clipped from V and 8 bases from J, the junction kept 4 bases outside the gene matches. This CDR3 contains 13 residues. DNA of the CDR3: TGTGCCAGCAGCTGGGGACAGGGGTCAGGCTACACCTTC. Translation: CASSWGQGSGYTF.

This clone was seen once. V is TRBV25-1 and J is TRBJ1-2; D is possibly TRBD1 (6 bases). Germline-derived CDR1 and CDR2 are MGHDK and SYGVNS. The CDR3 is made up of 14 amino acids. The germline V and J ends were trimmed by 0 bases and 5 bases, with 10 bases remaining between them. CDR3 in DNA: TGTGCCAGCAGTGAATATCCAGGGGAGTATGGCTACACCTTC. This sequence encodes CASSEYPGEYGYTF.

Only a few counts were recorded for this clone. The V call is TRBV6-5, the J call TRBJ2-3; no definite D call. CDR3 length equals 14 residues. The V gene lost 2 bases and the J gene lost 0 bases, with 6 bases spanning the gap. Per the germline V gene, CDR1 is MNHEY and CDR2 is SVGAGI. CDR3 nucleotide sequence: TGTGCCAGCAGTTACGGCCAGAGCACAGATACGCAGTATTTT. This sequence encodes CASSYGQSTDTQYF.

The chain joins TRBV20-1 to TRBJ1-1, with unresolved D. CDR3 length equals 11 residues. Germline V CDR1 and CDR2: DFQATT, SNEGSKA (reference sequence). The V end was cut by 4 bases, the J end by 2 bases, with 5 bases between. In DNA, the CDR3 is TGCAGTGCTACAGTCAACACTGAAGCTTTCTTT. It encodes CSATVNTEAFF.

The chain has TRBV6-5 and TRBJ1-4; D not resolved. Trimming took 8 bases from V and 8 from J, leaving 15 bases between them. Germline V lookup: CDR1 MNHEY, CDR2 SVGAGI. The CDR3 is 13 residues long. CDR3 sequence (DNA): TGTGCCAGCCCCCCGGAGGCGCGGGAAAAACTGTTTTTT. This translates into CASPPEAREKLFF.

This clone turned up a few times. This chain joins TRBV6-1 and TRBJ2-3, with 15 bases aligning to TRBD2. The germline gives CDR1 MNHNS, CDR2 SASEGT. This CDR3 has 15 amino acids. J lost 6 bases, V lost 11 bases, and 9 bases had no gene match. The DNA for the CDR3 is TGTGCCTGCTGGCGGACTAGCGGGGGGGTGGATACGCAGTATTTT. Its translation: CACWRTSGGVDTQYF.

This clone turned up a few times. The CDR3 region is CASSVGEGPFTGELFF. In nucleotides, the CDR3 is TGTGCCAGCAGCGTAGGGGAGGGCCCGTTTACCGGGGAGCTGTTTTTT. The rearrangement joins TRBV9 to TRBJ2-2; TRBD2 matches 7 bases. The CDR3 contains 16 residues. The V segment lost 0 bases and the J segment 5 bases; nucleotides outside the gene matches: 7. The germline CDR1 and CDR2 sequences are SGDLS and YYNGEE.

A single count supports this clone. The chain recombines TRBV7-6 with TRBJ1-4; 10 nucleotides align to TRBD1. Germline CDR1 SGHVS, CDR2 FNYEAQ. The V segment lost 8 bases and the J segment 6 bases; nucleotides outside the gene matches: 0. The CDR3 covers 12 residues. The CDR3 coding sequence is TGTGCCAGCGGGACAGGGGATGAAAAACTGTTTTTT. As protein: CASGTGDEKLFF.

The chain has TRBV29-1 and TRBJ2-3; TRBD2 aligns across 9 bases. The CDR3 runs to 14 residues. The germline V gene encodes CDR1 SQVTM and CDR2 ANQGSEA. J was trimmed by 7 bases and V by 4 bases; bases with no gene match: 9. The CDR3 sequence: CSVGGLAGSHTQYF. CDR3 sequence (DNA): TGCAGCGTTGGGGGGCTAGCGGGGTCCCATACGCAGTATTTT.